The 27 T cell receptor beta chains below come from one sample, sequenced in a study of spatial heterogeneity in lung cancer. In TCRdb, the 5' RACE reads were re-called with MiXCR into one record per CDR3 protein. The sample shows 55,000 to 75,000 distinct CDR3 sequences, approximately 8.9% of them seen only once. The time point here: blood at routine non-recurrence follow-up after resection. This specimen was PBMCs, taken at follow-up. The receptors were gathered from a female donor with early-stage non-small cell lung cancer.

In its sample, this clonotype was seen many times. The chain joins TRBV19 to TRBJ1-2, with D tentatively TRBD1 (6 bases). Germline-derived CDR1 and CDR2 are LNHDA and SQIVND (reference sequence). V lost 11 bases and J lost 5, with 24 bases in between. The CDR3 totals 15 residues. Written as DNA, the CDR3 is TGTGCCGCAACGCGTTCCGGGGGCGTTGGGTATGGCTACACCTTC. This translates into CAATRSGGVGYGYTF. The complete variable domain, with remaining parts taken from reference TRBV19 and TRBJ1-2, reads DGGITQSPKYLFRKEGQNVTLSCEQNLNHDAMYWYRQDPGQGLRLIYYSQIVNDFQKGDIAEGYSVSREKKESFPLTVTSAQKNPTAFYLCAATRSGGVGYGYTFGSGTRLTVV.

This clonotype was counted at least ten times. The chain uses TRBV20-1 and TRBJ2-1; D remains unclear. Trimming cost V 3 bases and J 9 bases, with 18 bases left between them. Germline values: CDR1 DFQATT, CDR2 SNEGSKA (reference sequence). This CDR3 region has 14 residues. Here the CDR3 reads CSASYPPALLEQFF. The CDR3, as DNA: TGCAGTGCTAGCTATCCCCCCGCCCTCCTTGAGCAGTTCTTC.

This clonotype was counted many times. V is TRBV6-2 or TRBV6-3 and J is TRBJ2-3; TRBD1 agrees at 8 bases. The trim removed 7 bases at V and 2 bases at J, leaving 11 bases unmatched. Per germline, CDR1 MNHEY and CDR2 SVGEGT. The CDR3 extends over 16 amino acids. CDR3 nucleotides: TGTGCCAGCAACTCCAGGACAGGGACAGCCACAGATACGCAGTATTTT. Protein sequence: CASNSRTGTATDTQYF.

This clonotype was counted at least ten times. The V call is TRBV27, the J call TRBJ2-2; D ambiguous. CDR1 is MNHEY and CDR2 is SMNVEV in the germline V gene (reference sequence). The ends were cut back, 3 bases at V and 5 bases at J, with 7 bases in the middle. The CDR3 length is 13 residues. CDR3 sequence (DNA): TGTGCCAGCAGTTTGAGTACGACCGGGGAGCTGTTTTTT. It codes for CASSLSTTGELFF.

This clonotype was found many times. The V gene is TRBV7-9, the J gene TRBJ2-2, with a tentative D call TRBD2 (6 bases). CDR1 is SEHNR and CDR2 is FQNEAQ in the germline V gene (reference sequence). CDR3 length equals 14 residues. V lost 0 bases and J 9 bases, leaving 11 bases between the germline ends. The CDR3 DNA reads TGTGCCAGCAGCTTAGCGCTAGCGCCACGGGAGCTGTTTTTT. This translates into CASSLALAPRELFF.

CDR3 amino acids: CASSGTRGLGEAFF. The CDR3 coding sequence is TGTGCCAGCTCCGGCACCAGGGGCTTAGGTGAAGCTTTCTTT. The genes are TRBV2 and TRBJ1-1, with a weak D call TRBD1 (6 bases). Germline CDR1 reads SNHLY; CDR2 reads FYNNEI. The CDR3 spans 14 residues. Trimming stripped 8 bases from V and 7 bases from J, with 20 bases between.

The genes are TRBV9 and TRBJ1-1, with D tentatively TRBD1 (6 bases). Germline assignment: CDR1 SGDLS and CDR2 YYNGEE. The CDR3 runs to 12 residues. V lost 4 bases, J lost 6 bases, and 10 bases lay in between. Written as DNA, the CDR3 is TGTGCCAGCAGCTACGGGGGCGCTGAAGCTTTCTTT. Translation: CASSYGGAEAFF.

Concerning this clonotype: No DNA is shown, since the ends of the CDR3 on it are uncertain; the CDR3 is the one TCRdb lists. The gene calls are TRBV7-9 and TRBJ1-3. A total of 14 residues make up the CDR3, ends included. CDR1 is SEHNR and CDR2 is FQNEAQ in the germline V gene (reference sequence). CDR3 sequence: CASSLVGSGNTVYF.

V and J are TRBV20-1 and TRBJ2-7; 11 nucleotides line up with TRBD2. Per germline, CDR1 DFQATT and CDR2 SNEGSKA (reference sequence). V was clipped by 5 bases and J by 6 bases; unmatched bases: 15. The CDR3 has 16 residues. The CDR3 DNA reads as TGCAGTGCTGAACTAGCGGGAGTCGTAAAAAAGGGCGAGCAGTACTTC. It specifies CSAELAGVVKKGEQYF.

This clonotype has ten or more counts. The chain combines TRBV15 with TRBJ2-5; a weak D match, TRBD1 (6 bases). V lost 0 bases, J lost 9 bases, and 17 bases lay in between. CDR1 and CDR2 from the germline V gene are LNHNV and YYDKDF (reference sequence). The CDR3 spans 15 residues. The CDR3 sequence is CATSRDLAGRGSQYF. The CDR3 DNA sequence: TGTGCCACCAGCAGAGATCTGGCGGGTAGGGGGTCCCAGTACTTC.

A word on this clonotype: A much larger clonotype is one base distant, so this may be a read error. The CDR3 DNA reads TGCAGCGTTGGTGGTAGCGGGAGCCCGGGCCGGGAGCTGTTTTTT. As protein: CSVGGSGSPGRELFF. The J gene is TRBJ2-2, the V gene TRBV29-1, with TRBD2 matching over 9 bases. With 4 bases clipped from V and 9 bases from J, the junction kept 12 bases outside the gene matches. The CDR3 is 15 residues long. Germline-derived CDR1 and CDR2 are SQVTM and ANQGSEA.

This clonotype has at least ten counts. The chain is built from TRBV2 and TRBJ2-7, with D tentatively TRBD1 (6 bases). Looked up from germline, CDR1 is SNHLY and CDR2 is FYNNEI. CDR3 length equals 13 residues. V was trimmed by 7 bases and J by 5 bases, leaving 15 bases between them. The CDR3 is CASKATGANEQYF. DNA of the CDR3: TGTGCCAGCAAGGCGACAGGAGCCAACGAGCAGTACTTC.

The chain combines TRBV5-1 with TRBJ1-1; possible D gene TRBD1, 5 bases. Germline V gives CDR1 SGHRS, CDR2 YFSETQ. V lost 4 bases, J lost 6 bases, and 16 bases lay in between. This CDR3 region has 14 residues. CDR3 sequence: CASSNPEGHAEAFF. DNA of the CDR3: TGCGCCAGCAGCAACCCCGAGGGGCACGCTGAAGCTTTCTTT.

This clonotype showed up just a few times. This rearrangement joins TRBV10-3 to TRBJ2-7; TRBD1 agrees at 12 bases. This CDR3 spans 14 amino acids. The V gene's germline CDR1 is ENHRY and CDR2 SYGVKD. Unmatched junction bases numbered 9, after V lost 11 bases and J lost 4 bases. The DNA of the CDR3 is TGTGCCGTGTTTTCGGGACAGGGGGCTTACGAGCAGTACTTC. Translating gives CAVFSGQGAYEQYF.

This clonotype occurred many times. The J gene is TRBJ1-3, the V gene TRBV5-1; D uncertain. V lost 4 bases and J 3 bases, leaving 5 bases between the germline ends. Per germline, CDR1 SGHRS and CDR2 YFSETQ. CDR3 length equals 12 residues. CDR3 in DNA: TGCGCCAGCAGCCAACTTGGAAACACCATATATTTT. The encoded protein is CASSQLGNTIYF.

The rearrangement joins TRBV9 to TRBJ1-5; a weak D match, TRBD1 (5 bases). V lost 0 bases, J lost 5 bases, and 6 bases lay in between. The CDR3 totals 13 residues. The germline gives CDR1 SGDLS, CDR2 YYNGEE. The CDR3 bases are TGTGCCAGCAGCGTAGGGGGGTATCAGCCCCAGCATTTT. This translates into CASSVGGYQPQHF.

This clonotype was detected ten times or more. DNA for the CDR3: TGCGCCAGCAGCCCCAAGGCAGGGCTGGACGGTGAAGCTTTCTTT. As protein: CASSPKAGLDGEAFF. The chain joins TRBV4-1 to TRBJ1-1, with D possibly being TRBD1 (5 bases). The CDR3 sequence is 15 residues long. Looked up from germline, CDR1 is MGHRA and CDR2 is YSYEKL. Trimming took off 4 bases at V and 7 bases at J, with 19 bases between the two ends.

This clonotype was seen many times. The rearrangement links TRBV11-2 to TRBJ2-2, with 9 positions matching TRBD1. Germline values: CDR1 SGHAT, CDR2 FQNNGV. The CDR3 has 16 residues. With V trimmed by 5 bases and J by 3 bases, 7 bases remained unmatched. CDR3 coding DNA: TGTGCCAGCAGCCCCTGGACAGGGGAGGACACCGGGGAGCTGTTTTTT. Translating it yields CASSPWTGEDTGELFF.

In DNA form, the CDR3 reads TGTGCCAGCAGCCCTACCAACCAGGGGATTAATCAGCCCCAGCATTTT. As protein: CASSPTNQGINQPQHF. The chain has TRBV3-1 and TRBJ1-5; maybe TRBD1 (6 bases). Germline-derived CDR1 and CDR2 are LGHDT and YNNKEL (reference sequence). The CDR3 consists of 16 residues. Trimming took off 4 bases at V and 4 bases at J, with 17 bases between the two ends.

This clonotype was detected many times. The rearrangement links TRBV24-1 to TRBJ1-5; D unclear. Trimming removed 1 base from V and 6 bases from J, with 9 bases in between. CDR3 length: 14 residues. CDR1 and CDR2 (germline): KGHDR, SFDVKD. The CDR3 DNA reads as TGTGCCACCAGTGATTTACAAACAAGTCAGCCCCAGCATTTT. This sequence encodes CATSDLQTSQPQHF.

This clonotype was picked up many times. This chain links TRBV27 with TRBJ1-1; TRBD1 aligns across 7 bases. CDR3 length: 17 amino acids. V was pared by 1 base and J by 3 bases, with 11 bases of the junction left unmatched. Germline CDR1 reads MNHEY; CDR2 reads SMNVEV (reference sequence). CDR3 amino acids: CASSLWGDSVSDTEAFF. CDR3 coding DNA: TGTGCCAGCAGTTTATGGGGGGACAGTGTATCGGACACTGAAGCTTTCTTT.

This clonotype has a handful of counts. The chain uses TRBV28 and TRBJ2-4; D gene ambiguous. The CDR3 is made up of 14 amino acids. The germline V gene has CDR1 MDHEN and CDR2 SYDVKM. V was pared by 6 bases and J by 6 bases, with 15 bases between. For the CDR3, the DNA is TGTGCCAGCAGAAATCGGGCAGCGAGAAACATTCAGTACTTC. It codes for CASRNRAARNIQYF.

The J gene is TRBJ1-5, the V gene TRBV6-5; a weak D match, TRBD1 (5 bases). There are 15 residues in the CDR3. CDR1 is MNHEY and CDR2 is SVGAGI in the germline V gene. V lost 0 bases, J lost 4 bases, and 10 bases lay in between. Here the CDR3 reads CASSYSGRENQPQHF. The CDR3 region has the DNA TGTGCCAGCAGTTACTCGGGACGGGAAAATCAGCCCCAGCATTTT.

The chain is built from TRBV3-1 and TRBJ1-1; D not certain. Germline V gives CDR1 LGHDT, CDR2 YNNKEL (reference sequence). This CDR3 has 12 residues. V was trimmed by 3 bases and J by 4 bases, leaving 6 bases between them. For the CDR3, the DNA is TGTGCCAGCAGCCAGAGTCTCACTGAAGCTTTCTTT. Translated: CASSQSLTEAFF.

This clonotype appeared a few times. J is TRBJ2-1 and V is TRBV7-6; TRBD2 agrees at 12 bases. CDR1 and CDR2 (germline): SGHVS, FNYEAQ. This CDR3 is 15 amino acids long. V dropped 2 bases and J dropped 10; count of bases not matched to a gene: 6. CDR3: CASSLRLAGAGEQFF. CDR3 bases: TGTGCCAGCAGCTTACGACTAGCGGGAGCGGGGGAGCAGTTCTTC.

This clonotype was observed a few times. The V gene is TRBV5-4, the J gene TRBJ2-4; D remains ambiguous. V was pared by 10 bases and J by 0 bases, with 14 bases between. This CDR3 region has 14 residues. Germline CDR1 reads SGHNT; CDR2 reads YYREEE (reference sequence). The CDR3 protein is CAWIDPRAKNIQYF. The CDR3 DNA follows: TGTGCCTGGATAGACCCGCGAGCCAAAAACATTCAGTACTTC.

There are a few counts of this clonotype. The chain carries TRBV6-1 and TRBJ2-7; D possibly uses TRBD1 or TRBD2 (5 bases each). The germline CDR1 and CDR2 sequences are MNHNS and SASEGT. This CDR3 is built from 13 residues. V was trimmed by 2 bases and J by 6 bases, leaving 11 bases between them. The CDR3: CASSESGRGEQYF. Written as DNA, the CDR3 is TGTGCCAGCAGTGAATCGGGGCGCGGCGAGCAGTACTTC.